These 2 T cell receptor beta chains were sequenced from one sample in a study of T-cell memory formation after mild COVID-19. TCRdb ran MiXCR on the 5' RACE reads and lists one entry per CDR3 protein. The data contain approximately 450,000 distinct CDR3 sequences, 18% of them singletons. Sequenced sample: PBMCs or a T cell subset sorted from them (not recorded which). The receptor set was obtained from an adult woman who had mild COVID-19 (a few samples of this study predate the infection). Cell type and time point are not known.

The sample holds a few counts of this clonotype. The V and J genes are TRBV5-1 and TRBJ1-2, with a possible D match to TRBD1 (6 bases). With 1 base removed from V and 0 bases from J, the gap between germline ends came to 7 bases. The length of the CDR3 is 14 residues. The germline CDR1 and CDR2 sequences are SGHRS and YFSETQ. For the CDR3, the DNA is TGCGCCAGCAGCTTGCGGACAGCTAACTATGGCTACACCTTC. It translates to CASSLRTANYGYTF.

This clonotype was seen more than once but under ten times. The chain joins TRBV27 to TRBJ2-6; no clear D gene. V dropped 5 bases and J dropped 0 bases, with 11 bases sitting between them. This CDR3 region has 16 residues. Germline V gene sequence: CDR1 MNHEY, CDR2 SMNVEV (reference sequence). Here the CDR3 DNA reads TGTGCCAGCAGTCCGCCCCCTAGCTCTGGGGCCAACGTCCTGACTTTC. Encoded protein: CASSPPPSSGANVLTF.